The clone carrying this T cell receptor (beta chain) was counted a few times. Then a second PCR, running about 7 to 11 cycles, was carried out with a sample-barcoded 5' primer and a J-beta primer mix. Every cDNA was tagged by a template-switch adaptor with 12 random nucleotides. TCRdb re-analysed the 5' RACE reads in MiXCR, keeping a single row per CDR3 protein. The sample consists of hundreds of thousands of distinct CDR3 sequences, roughly 31% of them appearing once. The sample comes from a study of blood T cells in healthy people across ages. The J segment lost 8 bases and the V segment lost 0 bases, leaving 7 bases of the junction unmatched. The CDR3 extends over 16 amino acids. CDR1 SGHRS and CDR2 YFSETQ come from the germline V gene.

The rearrangement uses TRBV5-1 and TRBJ1-4, with TRBD1 identical over 10 bases. This sequence was found in a woman aged 80 or older in good health. Sample: blood. DNA for the CDR3: TGCGCCAGCAGCTTGGTACCTACGACAGGGGGCGAAAAACTGTTTTTT. Amino acid sequence: CASSLVPTTGGEKLFF.